This T cell receptor beta chain was captured in a study of cytomegalovirus exposure and HLA in healthy donors. Study-level results: Reported results showed that the classifier diagnosed cytomegalovirus status with high specificity and sensitivity.

TCRdb's copy holds only in-frame clones and misses some; the assay was immunoSEQ multiplex PCR. Of some 150,000 clones listed, 85% to 90% are singletons. On this clone itself: What it binds is not known.

V lost 6 bases and J 11 bases, leaving 17 bases between the germline ends. Germline lookup yields CDR1 KGHSH and CDR2 LQKENI. The CDR3 consists of 13 residues. The sequence was collected from a woman between 18 and 29 years old in good health and CMV-seropositive. Material: PBMCs. This chain links TRBV18 with TRBJ1-5; a weak D match, TRBD1 (6 bases). The CDR3, as DNA: TGTGCCAGCTCTCTAGGGGGGGGCAGGGCCCAGCATTTT. Amino acids: CASSLGGGRAQHF. The full variable domain, rest sourced from reference TRBV18 and TRBJ1-5, is NAGVMQNPRHLVRRRGQEARLRCSPMKGHSHVYWYRQLPEEGLKFMVYLQKENIIDESGMPKERFSAEFPKEGPSILRIQQVVRGDSAAYFCASSLGGGRAQHFGDGTRLSIL.